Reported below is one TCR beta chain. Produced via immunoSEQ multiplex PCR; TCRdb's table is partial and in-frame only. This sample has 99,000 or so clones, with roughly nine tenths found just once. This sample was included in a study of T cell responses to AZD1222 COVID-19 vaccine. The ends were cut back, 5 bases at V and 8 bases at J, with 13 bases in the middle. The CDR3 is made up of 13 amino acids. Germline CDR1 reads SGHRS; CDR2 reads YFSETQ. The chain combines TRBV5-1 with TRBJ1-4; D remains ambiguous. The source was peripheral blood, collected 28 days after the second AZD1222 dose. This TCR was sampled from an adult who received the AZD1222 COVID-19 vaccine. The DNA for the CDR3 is TGCGCCAGCAGACCAACGACGTCAGAAAAACTGTTTTTT. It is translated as CASRPTTSEKLFF.